What follows describes a single T cell receptor beta chain. It has no known antigen specificity. Base quality data are lacking; no much larger clone is found one base away. Each collaborating institution followed its own protocols to collect whole blood in K2EDTA tubes. For TCRbeta analysis, collaborator samples were shipped as frozen whole blood, as isolated PBMCs, or as DNA extracted from either sample type. This sample is part of a study of blood T cell repertoires in COVID-19 (dated by TCRdb to the early 2020s). At the level of the whole study: Samples covering the acute and convalescent phases of COVID-19 were provided by collaborators in the United States, Italy and Spain. The material from the prospective study consisted of cDNA or gDNA derived from T cells, B-cell-depleted T cells, or PBMCs. The dataset comprised deeply sampled blood TCRbeta repertoires from subjects exposed to, actively infected with, or recovered from COVID-19. A freely available public database, intended as a resource for researchers studying the immune response to SARS-CoV-2, is where the repertoires were released. The samples were drawn from two sources: the first 160 participants of the ongoing ImmuneRACE study, and 1,200 or so subjects contributed by 6 global collaborators. Nearly every sample came with metadata listing a de-identified subject ID, COVID-19 status, age in years and sex. HLA class I and class II types, where available, came from metadata supplied by the sample provider rather than from assay-based typing. Overall study results and their limits: The quantity of clinical and demographic metadata differed by source and by participant and was supplied without curation.

The immunoSEQ Assay, a bias-controlled multiplex PCR, was used to amplify TCRbeta CDR3 regions from genomic DNA. The source study handled its data this way. Within the assay, amplification of reference gene primers was used to estimate how many nucleated cells each sample contained. To quantify the absolute abundance of each unique TCRbeta CDR3 rearrangement, sequence reads were collapsed and filtered. For each sample, productive Simpson clonality was calculated by taking the square root of Simpson's diversity index across productive rearrangements. TCRdb retrieved this table from immuneACCESS and kept in-frame rearrangements only. Not all clones are present; in checked studies, unresolved V genes account for under half, and no reason is known for the remainder. V, J and clone size were drawn from that table, and D and trimming were deduced from the DNA. The sample records around 120,000 clones, 60% to 85% of which are singletons. The ten largest account for about 2.5% of the sample.

CDR1 is given as SGHTS and CDR2 as YDEGEE, both from the germline V gene. The CDR3 contains 16 residues, cysteine and phenylalanine counted. Only CDR3 DNA is held: 48 bases, read in frame from base 1. V and J are truncated by 4 bases and 1 base respectively, leaving an intervening sequence of 17 bases. Material for sequencing was peripheral blood. The sequence was collected from a man between 65 and 80 years old with acute or convalescent COVID-19. The rearranged chain carries TRBV5-8 and TRBJ2-5; TRBD1 might be the D gene, on 6 matching bases. CDR3 region: CASSLLQGHFQETQYF. The nucleotide sequence reads as follows: TGTGCCAGCAGCCTCCTCCAGGGACATTTCCAAGAGACCCAGTACTTC.